Presented here are 9 T cell receptor beta chains from one specimen sequenced in a study of cytomegalovirus exposure and HLA in healthy donors. Using immunoSEQ multiplex PCR, the repertoire was profiled, and TCRdb retains in-frame clones only, with some absent. The table shows about 220,000 clones, with under 95% occurring only once. The sample taken for sequencing was PBMCs. The receptors here all came from a woman aged 18-30 years in good health and CMV-seronegative.

V gene TRBV5-1 combines with J gene TRBJ1-1, with D unclear. Between the trimmed V and J ends, which lost 4 bases and 3 bases, there was a span of 7 bases. The CDR3 contains 12 residues. The germline V gene encodes CDR1 SGHRS and CDR2 YFSETQ. The CDR3 DNA reads as TGCGCCAGCAGCGCGGGGTACACTGAAGCTTTCTTT. This encodes CASSAGYTEAFF.

The chain links TRBV18 to TRBJ1-2; 10 nucleotides match TRBD1. This CDR3 has 16 residues. Trimming at V came to 3 bases and at J to 8 bases, leaving 12 bases not matched to a gene. The germline V gene has CDR1 KGHSH and CDR2 LQKENI. This chain's CDR3 is CASSPFPDRGRSGYTF. DNA of the CDR3: TGTGCCAGCTCACCGTTCCCCGACAGGGGGCGAAGCGGCTACACCTTC.

The chain joins TRBV28 to TRBJ1-4, with D perhaps TRBD1 (5 bases). The CDR3 is 14 amino acids. Looked up from germline, CDR1 is MDHEN and CDR2 is SYDVKM. V was shortened by 6 bases and J by 4 bases, with 12 bases between the two germline ends. CDR3 residues: CASRLGGRNEKLFF. The CDR3 DNA follows: TGTGCCAGCAGACTCGGGGGTCGTAATGAAAAACTGTTTTTT.

The gene calls are TRBV25-1 and TRBJ1-3; D is possibly TRBD1 (6 bases). The CDR3 is made up of 14 amino acids. The V gene lost 5 bases and the J gene lost 1 base, with 9 bases spanning the gap. CDR1 MGHDK and CDR2 SYGVNS come from the germline V gene. This chain's CDR3 is CASSSGASGNTIYF. The CDR3 nucleotides are TGTGCCAGCAGTTCAGGGGCGTCTGGAAACACCATATATTTT.

The chain joins TRBV19 to TRBJ1-3; no clear D gene. Germline CDR1 and CDR2: LNHDA and SQIVND (reference sequence). Trimming shortened V by 3 bases and J by 0 bases, and 12 bases separated the two germline ends. The CDR3 contains 16 residues. This chain's CDR3 is CASSIGRLSSGNTIYF. In nucleotides, the CDR3 is TGTGCCAGTAGTATCGGCAGGTTAAGCTCTGGAAACACCATATATTTT.

This chain connects TRBV15 to TRBJ1-1; D is ambiguous. Between the trimmed V and J ends, which lost 1 base and 2 bases, there was a span of 17 bases. Germline V gene sequence: CDR1 LNHNV, CDR2 YYDKDF (reference sequence). The CDR3 runs 17 residues. The chain's CDR3 is CATSRGGNRRKNTEAFF. The CDR3, as DNA: TGTGCCACCAGCAGAGGAGGTAACCGGCGAAAAAACACTGAAGCTTTCTTT.

The chain combines TRBV19 with TRBJ2-5; 7 bases are shared with TRBD2. Trimming took 4 bases from V and 5 from J; bases not matched to a gene: 4. Germline V gene data show CDR1 as LNHDA and CDR2 as SQIVND (reference sequence). CDR3 length equals 13 residues. The chain's CDR3 is CASSSGSGETQYF. In DNA form, the CDR3 reads TGTGCCAGTAGTAGCGGGAGTGGGGAGACCCAGTACTTC.

This sequence joins TRBV10-1 and TRBJ2-7; D gene ambiguous. V was cut by 3 bases and J by 6 bases, with 12 bases left in between. This CDR3 comprises 13 residues. Germline loops: CDR1 WNHNN, CDR2 SYGVQD (reference sequence). CDR3 amino acids: CASSDSRVGEQYF. DNA of the CDR3: TGCGCCAGCAGTGATTCACGGGTAGGCGAGCAGTACTTC.

The chain employs TRBV19 and TRBJ1-4; 8 bases match TRBD1. Germline V gene data show CDR1 as LNHDA and CDR2 as SQIVND (reference sequence). With V trimmed by 5 bases and J by 8 bases, 10 bases remained unmatched. The CDR3 extends over 15 amino acids. DNA of the CDR3: TGTGCCAGTAGTCCTCGGACAGGGTTGGAAGAAAAACTGTTTTTT. It encodes CASSPRTGLEEKLFF. The entire variable domain, with the rest obtained from reference TRBV19 and TRBJ1-4, is as follows: DGGITQSPKYLFRKEGQNVTLSCEQNLNHDAMYWYRQDPGQGLRLIYYSQIVNDFQKGDIAEGYSVSREKKESFPLTVTSAQKNPTAFYLCASSPRTGLEEKLFFGSGTQLSVL.